The 32 T cell receptor beta chains below were found in one sample sequenced in a study of vaccination effects on CD4 cells after COVID-19. Using viral peptide pools, the ViraFEST assay grew out antigen-specific CD4+ T cells prior to sequencing. Subsequent to a culture period of more than 8 days, CD4+ T cells were isolated. PCR-confirmed SARS-CoV-2 infection occurred in the person between March and December 2020. The protocol was immunoSEQ multiplex PCR, while the TCRdb copy is restricted to in-frame clones and leaves out a portion. The table has 42,000 or so clones, approximately 77% seen once. These TCRs are of unknown antigen specificity. The input for sequencing was CD4+ T cells from PBMCs cultured with a peptide pool, taken before COVID-19 vaccination. The receptors were sampled from a human donor who had a prior SARS-CoV-2 infection.

The V call is TRBV6-5, the J call TRBJ1-6; weak D call: TRBD1 (5 bases). Per the germline V gene, CDR1 is MNHEY and CDR2 is SVGAGI. The CDR3 is made up of 14 amino acids. V lost 2 bases and J 10 bases, leaving 12 bases between the germline ends. The CDR3 protein is CASSYGDGGSPLHF. CDR3 in DNA: TGTGCCAGCAGTTACGGGGACGGGGGGTCACCCCTCCACTTT.

The V and J genes are TRBV9 and TRBJ2-2, with TRBD2 matching over 14 bases. The CDR3 is 17 residues long. Trimming removed 4 bases from V and 6 bases from J; junction bases left unmatched: 8. The germline V gene has CDR1 SGDLS and CDR2 YYNGEE. The CDR3 loop reads CASSPRGLAGVPGELFF. CDR3 nucleotide sequence: TGTGCCAGCAGCCCGAGGGGACTAGCGGGGGTCCCCGGGGAGCTGTTTTTT. Filled out from reference TRBV9 and TRBJ2-2, the complete variable domain reads DSGVTQTPKHLITATGQRVTLRCSPRSGDLSVYWYQQSLDQGLQFLIQYYNGEERAKGNILERFSAQQFPDLHSELNLSSLELGDSALYFCASSPRGLAGVPGELFFGEGSRLTVL.

The chain joins TRBV9 to TRBJ1-1; D not certain. There are 17 residues in the CDR3. V lost 4 bases to trimming and J lost 4 bases, with 23 bases between them. The V gene's germline CDR1 is SGDLS and CDR2 YYNGEE. The CDR3 loop is CASSPSFAFRGSTEAFF. Written as DNA, the CDR3 is TGTGCCAGCAGCCCTAGTTTCGCTTTCAGAGGTAGCACTGAAGCTTTCTTT.

This clone was seen more than once but under ten times. The chain couples TRBV7-9 to TRBJ1-3, with 7 nucleotides matching TRBD1. From germline, CDR1 is SEHNR and CDR2 FQNEAQ (reference sequence). V shed 0 bases and J 0 bases; nucleotides not matched to a gene: 5. The CDR3 totals 17 residues. The CDR3 DNA reads TGTGCCAGCAGCTTAGCGTTTGCAGGGGGCTCTGGAAACACCATATATTTT. Amino acids: CASSLAFAGGSGNTIYF.

CDR3 loop: CASTLFGNTEAFF. CDR3 DNA: TGTGCCAGCACCCTCTTCGGGAACACTGAAGCTTTCTTT. The genes are TRBV7-9 and TRBJ1-1; D not certain. Germline V gene data show CDR1 as SEHNR and CDR2 as FQNEAQ (reference sequence). The CDR3 loop spans 13 amino acids. V shed 7 bases and J shed 1 base, with 10 bases lying between them.

This clone was counted a single time. This chain connects TRBV7-8 to TRBJ1-2; D perhaps matches TRBD1 (5 bases). This CDR3 is built from 14 residues. V was trimmed by 5 bases and J by 6 bases, leaving 16 bases between them. CDR1 and CDR2 (germline): SGHVS, FQNEAQ. The CDR3 reads CASSRRDRQNGYTF. In DNA form, the CDR3 reads TGTGCCAGCAGCCGTCGGGACCGACAAAATGGCTACACCTTC.

This clone occurred once. The chain links TRBV7-8 to TRBJ2-7, with a tentative D call TRBD2 (7 bases). V lost 2 bases to trimming and J lost 4 bases, with 12 bases between them. The germline V gene has CDR1 SGHVS and CDR2 FQNEAQ. There are 14 residues in the CDR3. The CDR3 protein is CASSLRAGQYEQYF. The CDR3 DNA sequence: TGTGCCAGCAGCTTAAGAGCGGGACAATACGAGCAGTACTTC.

J is TRBJ1-2 and V is TRBV13; possible D gene TRBD1, 6 bases. This CDR3 is built from 13 residues. CDR1 and CDR2 from the germline V gene are PRHDT and FYEKMQ (reference sequence). V dropped 2 bases and J dropped 7 bases, with 11 bases sitting between them. Here the CDR3 DNA reads TGTGCCAGCAGCTTATTGGGGGGCAGTGGCTACACCTTC. Amino acids: CASSLLGGSGYTF.

The V gene is TRBV4-3, the J gene TRBJ2-5; 12 bases line up with TRBD1. J was trimmed by 5 bases and V by 0 bases; bases with no gene match: 7. The CDR3 is 17 residues long. From germline, CDR1 is LGHNA and CDR2 YSLEER. In nucleotides, the CDR3 is TGCGCCAGCAGCCAAGATCTTGCCGGGACAGGGGGCGAGACCCAGTACTTC. Protein product: CASSQDLAGTGGETQYF.

The V gene is TRBV2, the J gene TRBJ2-1, with D perhaps TRBD1 or TRBD2 (5 bases each). V shed 8 bases and J shed 8 bases, with 19 bases lying between them. The CDR3 totals 14 residues. Germline assignment: CDR1 SNHLY and CDR2 FYNNEI. DNA of the CDR3: TGTGCCAGCTCGGAGGACGAGGGACGCGATGAGCAGTTCTTC. It is translated as CASSEDEGRDEQFF. Drawing the rest from reference TRBV2 and TRBJ2-1, the complete variable domain is EPEVTQTPSHQVTQMGQEVILRCVPISNHLYFYWYRQILGQKVEFLVSFYNNEISEKSEIFDDQFSVERPDGSNFTLKIRSTKLEDSAMYFCASSEDEGRDEQFFGPGTRLTVL.

The chain couples TRBV6-1 to TRBJ1-1; TRBD1 matches at 9 bases. This CDR3 spans 15 amino acids. From germline, CDR1 is MNHNS and CDR2 SASEGT. The J segment lost 7 bases and the V segment lost 5 bases, leaving 11 bases of the junction unmatched. CDR3 loop: CASSSPGQGTFEAFF. CDR3 coding DNA: TGTGCCAGCAGTTCCCCGGGACAGGGTACGTTTGAAGCTTTCTTT.

This chain joins TRBV4-2 and TRBJ2-2; D is unclear. CDR3 length: 11 residues. The V end lost 4 bases, the J end lost 9 bases, and 6 bases lay between the germline ends. CDR1 LGHNA and CDR2 YNFKEQ come from the germline V gene. CDR3 in amino acids: CASSPDRELFF. The CDR3 nucleotides are TGTGCCAGCAGCCCGGACCGGGAGCTGTTTTTT.

The CDR3 coding sequence is TGTGCCAGCAGCCAAGGTTTTGCGGGACTTAACGAGCAGTACTTC. Amino acid sequence: CASSQGFAGLNEQYF. The chain recombines TRBV3-1 (or the pseudogene TRBV3-2) with TRBJ2-7; tentative D call: TRBD2 (6 bases). Deletions cut 1 base from V and 5 bases from J, with 15 bases between. This CDR3 has 15 residues. Germline V gives CDR1 LGHDT, CDR2 YNNKEL (reference sequence).

The chain combines TRBV7-2 with TRBJ2-3, with 10 bases identical to TRBD2. Trimming took 5 bases from V and 2 from J; bases not matched to a gene: 10. Germline CDR1 and CDR2: SGHTA and FQGNSA. The length of the CDR3 is 17 residues. CDR3 sequence (DNA): TGTGCCAGCAGCGCAGCGGGGGGGCCGTATGCCACAGATACGCAGTATTTT. Translation: CASSAAGGPYATDTQYF.

This clone showed up just a few times. The CDR3 DNA is TGTGCCAGCAGCTTAGGAGGGAACTATGGCTACACCTTC. It yields the protein CASSLGGNYGYTF. The chain has TRBV11-3 and TRBJ1-2; D gene ambiguous. The germline V gene encodes CDR1 SGHNT and CDR2 YENEEA. With 1 base removed from V and 2 bases from J, the gap between germline ends came to 5 bases. This CDR3 spans 13 amino acids.

The rearrangement links TRBV7-9 to TRBJ2-1; TRBD2 might be the D (5 bases). V lost 11 bases, J lost 0 bases, and 11 bases lay in between. This CDR3 has 13 amino acids. Germline V gene sequence: CDR1 SEHNR, CDR2 FQNEAQ (reference sequence). The CDR3, as DNA: TGTGCCTCAGCGGAGACCTCCTACAATGAGCAGTTCTTC. It specifies CASAETSYNEQFF.

V usage is TRBV6-2 or TRBV6-3 and J usage is TRBJ2-2, with TRBD2 identical over 7 bases. CDR1 and CDR2 (germline): MNHEY, SVGEGT. With V trimmed by 3 bases and J by 10 bases, 17 bases remained unmatched. The CDR3 runs to 17 residues. The CDR3 sequence is CASSYFAGELTPEELFF. The CDR3 DNA is TGTGCCAGCAGTTATTTCGCGGGAGAGCTAACACCGGAGGAGCTGTTTTTT.

The CDR3 is CASSRGTSDEQFF. For the CDR3, the DNA is TGTGCCAGCTCACGCGGCACTAGCGATGAGCAGTTCTTC. The J gene is TRBJ2-1, the V gene TRBV18; 7 positions agree with TRBD2. The CDR3 consists of 13 residues. After removal of 4 bases from V and 8 bases from J, the junction contained 5 bases not matched to a gene. The germline gives CDR1 KGHSH, CDR2 LQKENI.

The chain couples TRBV24-1 to TRBJ1-2; D call uncertain. Trimming stripped 1 base from V and 13 bases from J, with 15 bases between. Germline CDR1 and CDR2: KGHDR and SFDVKD. The CDR3 consists of 13 residues. The CDR3 DNA follows: TGTGCCACCAGTGATTTAAGTGCGGGATTAGGCACCTTC. Amino acids: CATSDLSAGLGTF.

CDR3 DNA sequence: TGTGCCAGCAGTTACGGGACTAGCGGGGGCTCCCGGTTCTTC. It encodes CASSYGTSGGSRFF. V usage is TRBV6-6 and J usage is TRBJ2-1, with 14 bases lining up with TRBD2. This CDR3 comprises 14 residues. J lost 15 bases, V lost 2 bases, and 6 bases had no gene match. CDR1 is MNHNY, CDR2 SVGAGI, per germline (reference sequence).

This chain uses TRBV6-1 with TRBJ1-5, with D perhaps TRBD1 (6 bases). V gave up 2 bases and J gave up 7 bases, with 15 bases separating them. The CDR3 has 15 amino acids. CDR1 and CDR2 from the germline V gene are MNHNS and SASEGT. As DNA, the CDR3 is TGTGCCAGCAGTGAAAGGGACACCGGGTGGCAGCCCCAGCATTTT. Translation gives CASSERDTGWQPQHF.

To note about this clone: A junction end diverges from the germline sequence, so it may reflect a read error. The chain employs TRBV7-7 and TRBJ2-5; a weak D match, TRBD1 (5 bases). The germline V gene has CDR1 SSHAT and CDR2 FNYEAQ (reference sequence). The CDR3 length is 14 residues. The CDR3, as DNA: TGTGCTAGCAGCTTAGGGCAGGGTCAAGAGACCCAGTACTTC. It is translated as CASSLGQGQETQYF.

This chain uses TRBV4-3 with TRBJ2-7, with D perhaps TRBD1 or TRBD2 (5 bases each). CDR1 and CDR2 from the germline V gene are LGHNA and YSLEER. The CDR3 loop spans 15 amino acids. V was shortened by 1 base and J by 0 bases, with 10 bases between the two germline ends. This chain's CDR3 is CASSQVGVSSYEQYF. As DNA, the CDR3 is TGCGCCAGCAGCCAAGTGGGGGTGAGCTCCTACGAGCAGTACTTC.

This sequence joins TRBV5-1 and TRBJ2-1; D call uncertain. This CDR3 is 13 amino acids long. CDR1 and CDR2 (germline): SGHRS, YFSETQ. Trimming stripped 8 bases from V and 0 bases from J, with 9 bases between. The CDR3 bases are TGCGCCAGTAGTACTATCTCCTACAATGAGCAGTTCTTC. It is translated as CASSTISYNEQFF.

J is TRBJ2-1 and V is TRBV11-2; 11 positions agree with TRBD2. The CDR3 spans 16 residues. Germline V gene sequence: CDR1 SGHAT, CDR2 FQNNGV. Germline trimming cut 3 bases from V and 3 bases from J; bases unmatched to any gene: 4. As DNA, the CDR3 is TGTGCCAGCAGCTTGGGGACTAGCGGAGGCTACAATGAGCAGTTCTTC. It is translated as CASSLGTSGGYNEQFF.

The rearrangement uses TRBV7-2 and TRBJ2-3, with D hard to call. The CDR3 sequence is 17 residues long. Germline V CDR1 and CDR2: SGHTA, FQGNSA. V lost 4 bases and J 1 base, leaving 18 bases between the germline ends. Here the CDR3 reads CASSSLADEGRTDTQYF. The DNA for the CDR3 is TGTGCCAGCAGCTCCCTCGCGGATGAAGGGCGCACAGATACGCAGTATTTT.

This chain uses TRBV9 with TRBJ2-1; 11 nucleotides line up with TRBD2. V lost 1 base, J lost 9 bases, and 6 bases stayed unmatched. The CDR3 loop spans 15 amino acids. Germline values: CDR1 SGDLS, CDR2 YYNGEE. The chain's CDR3 is CASSVTSGGAGEQFF. CDR3 coding DNA: TGTGCCAGCAGCGTAACTAGCGGGGGAGCGGGTGAGCAGTTCTTC.

In this sample, this clone turned up a few times. The chain employs TRBV6-7 and TRBJ2-7, with D unresolved. TRBV6-7 is treated as an ORF (open reading frame) with a function not yet certain. The CDR3 is made up of 15 amino acids. V was cut by 4 bases and J by 1 base, with 14 bases left in between. The CDR3 coding sequence is TGTGCCAGCAGTTCCGGGCCACTCATTTCCTACGAGCAGTACTTC. Translating it yields CASSSGPLISYEQYF.

The CDR3 region has the DNA TGTGCCTGGGGACAGGTCTCTGGAAACACCATATATTTT. This encodes CAWGQVSGNTIYF. The genes are TRBV30 and TRBJ1-3; 7 bases are a match to TRBD1. The germline V gene encodes CDR1 GTSNPN and CDR2 SVGIG (reference sequence). This CDR3 is built from 13 residues. V lost 5 bases to trimming and J lost 0 bases; unmatched junction nucleotides: 1.

This clone occurred a few times. The chain couples TRBV27 to TRBJ1-1, with a tentative D call TRBD1 (6 bases). The CDR3 has 14 residues. Trimming left V 6 bases short and J 0 bases short, with 11 bases between. Per germline, CDR1 MNHEY and CDR2 SMNVEV (reference sequence). The CDR3 sequence is CASRWGAMNTEAFF. For the CDR3, the DNA is TGTGCCAGCAGATGGGGGGCCATGAACACTGAAGCTTTCTTT.

The table lists this clone with a count of one. The V and J genes are TRBV3-1 (or the pseudogene TRBV3-2) and TRBJ2-5; TRBD2 is a possible D gene (5 bases). Trimming took 3 bases from V and 1 from J, leaving 15 bases between them. The CDR3 is 16 residues long. Germline CDR1 is LGHDT and CDR2 is YNNKEL (reference sequence). For the CDR3, the DNA is TGTGCCAGCAGCCAGGCACGTACTAGAAGCCAAGAGACCCAGTACTTC. Its translation: CASSQARTRSQETQYF.

V gene TRBV5-5 combines with J gene TRBJ1-2, with D uncertain. The CDR3 totals 15 residues. V lost 0 bases to trimming and J lost 4 bases, with 13 bases between them. From germline, CDR1 is SGHKS and CDR2 YYEKEE (reference sequence). The CDR3 region has the DNA TGTGCCAGCAGCTTGGGGGCAGCTTTCAGCTATGGCTACACCTTC. Translated, it gives CASSLGAAFSYGYTF.